A single sample gave rise to the 6 T cell receptor beta chains below, sequenced in a study of control samples from healthy donors and cancer patients. Produced via immunoSEQ multiplex PCR; TCRdb's table is partial and in-frame only. The sample lists over 15,000 clones, about 90% occurring once. The sequenced sample consisted of PBMCs. The origin of the receptors is a woman aged 70-85 years with colorectal cancer.

V is TRBV9 and J is TRBJ1-2; D may be TRBD1 (6 bases). Germline CDR1 and CDR2: SGDLS and YYNGEE. Trimming took 6 bases from V and 0 from J, leaving 15 bases between them. This CDR3 is built from 15 residues. The CDR3 nucleotides are TGTGCCAGCACCCCAGACAGGCCTACTAACTATGGCTACACCTTC. It translates to CASTPDRPTNYGYTF.

J is TRBJ2-2 and V is TRBV10-3; TRBD2 is a possible D gene (6 bases). Germline V CDR1 and CDR2: ENHRY, SYGVKD. Trimming shortened V by 9 bases and J by 5 bases, and 22 bases separated the two germline ends. This CDR3 contains 16 residues. This CDR3 is CAIYPGGTRETGELFF. The CDR3 DNA reads TGTGCCATTTATCCCGGGGGTACCCGGGAGACCGGGGAGCTGTTTTTT.

The chain couples TRBV5-4 to TRBJ1-1; maybe TRBD1 (6 bases). The V end was cut by 2 bases, the J end by 1 base, with 12 bases between. The germline gives CDR1 SGHNT, CDR2 YYREEE (reference sequence). This CDR3 is 15 amino acids long. The CDR3 loop reads CASSFPDRANTEAFF. The CDR3 region has the DNA TGTGCCAGCAGCTTCCCGGACAGAGCGAACACTGAAGCTTTCTTT. The full variable domain, rest sourced from reference TRBV5-4 and TRBJ1-1, is ETGVTQSPTHLIKTRGQQVTLRCSSQSGHNTVSWYQQALGQGPQFIFQYYREEENGRGNFPPRFSGLQFPNYSSELNVNALELDDSALYLCASSFPDRANTEAFFGQGTRLTVV.

The rearrangement links TRBV6-6 to TRBJ2-4, with D possibly TRBD2 on 5 matching bases. V shed 5 bases and J shed 1 base, with 18 bases lying between them. The CDR3 is 17 residues long. Germline CDR1 and CDR2: MNHNY and SVGAGI (reference sequence). The DNA of the CDR3 is TGTGCCAGCAGTCTAATCCGCCCTCCGGGGGCCAAAAACATTCAGTACTTC. Its translation is CASSLIRPPGAKNIQYF.

This rearrangement joins TRBV27 to TRBJ1-6; weak D call: TRBD1 (6 bases). The CDR3 loop spans 16 amino acids. The V gene's germline CDR1 is MNHEY and CDR2 SMNVEV (reference sequence). V was shortened by 4 bases and J by 9 bases, with 19 bases between the two germline ends. CDR3 nucleotide sequence: TGTGCCAGCAGTTCCTATGGACAGCCTAAAGGTTCACCCCTCCACTTT. It is translated as CASSSYGQPKGSPLHF.

The gene calls are TRBV30 and TRBJ2-7; D is perhaps TRBD2 (6 bases). Trimming removed 5 bases at V and 3 bases at J, with 8 bases between. CDR3 length equals 11 residues. Looked up from germline, CDR1 is GTSNPN and CDR2 is SVGIG (reference sequence). DNA of the CDR3: TGTGCCTGGGGAGGGCTCTACGAGCAGTACTTC. Protein product: CAWGGLYEQYF.